These T cell receptor beta chains were read from a single sample in a study of T-cell memory formation after mild COVID-19. TCRdb recomputed calls from the 5' RACE reads with MiXCR, one row per CDR3 protein. Of around 180,000 distinct CDR3 sequences listed, roughly 16% are singletons. Sequencing input: PBMCs or a T cell subset sorted from them (not recorded which). The receptor set was obtained from an adult woman who had mild COVID-19 (a few samples of this study predate the infection). Cell type and time point are not known. The conserved cysteine and the conserved F or W are not part of the CDR3 here. Fields, in order: J gene, V gene, clone size, CDR3 protein. Rows may omit the clone size; those that give it use once, few, many or a size class.

j_gene: TRBJ2-7; v_gene: TRBV20-1; abundance: NA; CDR3aa: SAGLAGSYEQY
j_gene: TRBJ2-1; v_gene: TRBV15; abundance: NA; CDR3aa: ATSLRGGNEQF
j_gene: TRBJ1-1; v_gene: TRBV5-4; abundance: few; CDR3aa: ASSLYRGPGTEAF
j_gene: TRBJ2-7; v_gene: TRBV12-3/TRBV12-4; abundance: few; CDR3aa: ASSPTSGAFEQY
j_gene: TRBJ2-2; v_gene: TRBV5-1; abundance: few; CDR3aa: ASSGLGPTNTGELF
j_gene: TRBJ2-7; v_gene: TRBV6-5; abundance: NA; CDR3aa: ASSYARAGAYEQY
j_gene: TRBJ2-5; v_gene: TRBV5-1; abundance: few; CDR3aa: ASSWGTGDETQY
j_gene: TRBJ2-2; v_gene: TRBV6-6; abundance: NA; CDR3aa: ASTSGGSTGELF
j_gene: TRBJ2-1; v_gene: TRBV7-6; abundance: NA; CDR3aa: ASSRSGAEQF
j_gene: TRBJ2-3; v_gene: TRBV9; abundance: NA; CDR3aa: ASSAQLAGDTQY
j_gene: TRBJ1-6; v_gene: TRBV4-2; abundance: NA; CDR3aa: ASSQASGPIDNSPLH
j_gene: TRBJ2-2; v_gene: TRBV20-1; abundance: NA; CDR3aa: SAPGGGGITGELF
j_gene: TRBJ2-7; v_gene: TRBV20-1; abundance: NA; CDR3aa: SAETGTGDHEQY
j_gene: TRBJ1-1; v_gene: TRBV6-2/TRBV6-3; abundance: few; CDR3aa: ASSYGGGETEAF
j_gene: TRBJ1-2; v_gene: TRBV5-1; abundance: NA; CDR3aa: ASSLALGSSNYGYT
j_gene: TRBJ2-7; v_gene: TRBV7-2; abundance: few; CDR3aa: ASSFGSGTPYEQY
j_gene: TRBJ2-3; v_gene: TRBV7-9; abundance: NA; CDR3aa: ASSLGGWTVGTDTQY
j_gene: TRBJ2-2; v_gene: TRBV7-6; abundance: few; CDR3aa: ASSLGWAGELF
j_gene: TRBJ2-1; v_gene: TRBV6-2/TRBV6-3; abundance: few; CDR3aa: ATLDPGVYNEQF
j_gene: TRBJ1-2; v_gene: TRBV7-8; abundance: NA; CDR3aa: ASSADGQNGYT
j_gene: TRBJ1-1; v_gene: TRBV11-1; abundance: few; CDR3aa: ASSSPDSYTEAF
j_gene: TRBJ2-3; v_gene: TRBV5-1; abundance: NA; CDR3aa: ASSPGQRTDTQY
j_gene: TRBJ2-1; v_gene: TRBV14; abundance: few; CDR3aa: ASSQDSLKQF
j_gene: TRBJ1-2; v_gene: TRBV19; abundance: NA; CDR3aa: ASSTENSLWYGYT
j_gene: TRBJ1-3; v_gene: TRBV7-9; abundance: few; CDR3aa: ASSFEGLSGNTIY
j_gene: TRBJ1-6; v_gene: TRBV6-5; abundance: NA; CDR3aa: ASGTGRSYNSPLH
j_gene: TRBJ2-2; v_gene: TRBV11-3; abundance: NA; CDR3aa: ASSSRMRIRSNTGELF
j_gene: TRBJ1-2; v_gene: TRBV5-1; abundance: many; CDR3aa: ASSFRERGYGYT
j_gene: TRBJ2-5; v_gene: TRBV29-1; abundance: few; CDR3aa: SIPLGGETQY
j_gene: TRBJ2-2; v_gene: TRBV27; abundance: few; CDR3aa: ASSFLVRGAGELF
j_gene: TRBJ2-3; v_gene: TRBV20-1; abundance: few; CDR3aa: SARPSRQSTDTQY
j_gene: TRBJ2-1; v_gene: TRBV3-1; abundance: NA; CDR3aa: ASSRTGNSYNEQF
j_gene: TRBJ2-1; v_gene: TRBV7-7; abundance: NA; CDR3aa: ASSLALEGLQF
j_gene: TRBJ1-2; v_gene: TRBV7-9; abundance: few; CDR3aa: ASSLDRGTLYGYT
j_gene: TRBJ2-7; v_gene: TRBV4-3; abundance: NA; CDR3aa: ASSQVFPGLGIHEQY
j_gene: TRBJ2-2; v_gene: TRBV4-1; abundance: NA; CDR3aa: ATRRERKTGELF
j_gene: TRBJ1-1; v_gene: TRBV11-3; abundance: NA; CDR3aa: ASSFDRANTEAF
j_gene: TRBJ2-7; v_gene: TRBV5-1; abundance: NA; CDR3aa: ASSLIIAGEEQY
j_gene: TRBJ2-2; v_gene: TRBV5-1; abundance: NA; CDR3aa: ASSLNPPSGSSGELF
j_gene: TRBJ1-1; v_gene: TRBV5-1; abundance: NA; CDR3aa: ASSLTGGDTEAF
j_gene: TRBJ2-5; v_gene: TRBV4-3; abundance: few; CDR3aa: ASSQGRRETQY